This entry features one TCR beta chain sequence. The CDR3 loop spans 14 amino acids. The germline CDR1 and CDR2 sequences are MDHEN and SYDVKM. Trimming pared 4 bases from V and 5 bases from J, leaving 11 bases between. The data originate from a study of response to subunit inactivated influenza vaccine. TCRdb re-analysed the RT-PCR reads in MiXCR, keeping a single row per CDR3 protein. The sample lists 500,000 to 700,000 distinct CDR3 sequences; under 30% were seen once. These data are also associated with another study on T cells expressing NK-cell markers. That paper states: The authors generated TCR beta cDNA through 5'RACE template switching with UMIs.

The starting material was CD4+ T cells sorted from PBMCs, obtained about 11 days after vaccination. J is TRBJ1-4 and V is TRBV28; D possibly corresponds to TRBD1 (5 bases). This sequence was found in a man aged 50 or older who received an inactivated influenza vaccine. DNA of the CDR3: TGTGCCAGCAGTTCGGGGGAGGGAAATGAAAAACTGTTTTTT. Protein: CASSSGEGNEKLFF.